The T cell receptor (beta chain) under discussion was sequenced for a study of T cell responses to AZD1222 COVID-19 vaccine. Overall study findings and caveats: Sampled repertoires all dated from after the peak T cell response. Seropositive status at baseline applied to only five to seven AZD1222 recipients.

As for this clone: What it binds is not known.

V lost 5 bases and J lost 1; bases outside the gene matches: 7. The CDR3 spans 15 residues. Per germline, CDR1 ENHRY and CDR2 SYGVKD. Assay used: immunoSEQ multiplex PCR; TCRdb lists only in-frame clones, some missing. Of about 180,000 clones detected, approximately 86% appear once; the ten largest clones hold 0.45% to 0.55%. The TCR was taken from an adult in good health. V gene TRBV10-3 combines with J gene TRBJ1-1; TRBD1 aligns across 7 bases. The sample here was peripheral blood, taken on day 0 of AZD1222 vaccination. The CDR3 sequence: CAISPRGIANTEAFF. CDR3 bases: TGTGCCATCAGTCCCAGGGGGATAGCGAACACTGAAGCTTTCTTT.